These 8 T cell receptor beta chains originate from one sample sequenced in a study of T cell repertoires in ileal Crohn's disease. Measured with immunoSEQ multiplex PCR; TCRdb has only the in-frame clones, and not every one. The data contain roughly 62,000 clones, roughly 91% of them singletons. Time point denoted: neoterminal ileum biopsy at postoperative endoscopy, about 6 months after surgery. The sequencing sample was made of ileal tissue. These receptors came from an adult with Crohn's disease.

The table lists this clone with a few counts. This chain connects TRBV7-9 to TRBJ2-1; 12 nucleotides align to TRBD2. J gave up 9 bases and V 4 bases, and 7 bases lay outside the gene matches. This CDR3 comprises 15 residues. Germline CDR1 SEHNR, CDR2 FQNEAQ (reference sequence). The CDR3 DNA reads as TGTGCCAGCAGCTCGCTAGCGGGAGGGATGGGTGAGCAGTTCTTC. The encoded protein is CASSSLAGGMGEQFF.

The V gene is TRBV19, the J gene TRBJ1-5; possible D gene TRBD1, 5 bases. CDR3 length: 14 residues. Germline CDR1 and CDR2: LNHDA and SQIVND (reference sequence). V lost 6 bases to trimming and J lost 1 base, with 10 bases between them. CDR3 nucleotides: TGTGCCAGTAGGGGGGGTCAAAGCAATCAGCCCCAGCATTTT. This sequence encodes CASRGGQSNQPQHF.

This clone was seen a few times. The V gene is TRBV5-4, the J gene TRBJ1-1, with a weak D call TRBD1 (5 bases). Germline loops: CDR1 SGHNT, CDR2 YYREEE (reference sequence). Trimming left V 6 bases short and J 5 bases short, with 11 bases between. This CDR3 is 12 amino acids long. CDR3 bases: TGTGCCAGCATCCTTGGGGCAACTGAAGCTTTCTTT. Encoded protein: CASILGATEAFF.

The V call is TRBV7-6, the J call TRBJ2-5; the match to TRBD1 covers 8 bases. CDR1 and CDR2 (germline): SGHVS, FNYEAQ. J lost 1 base, V lost 2 bases, and 6 bases had no gene match. The CDR3 is 16 amino acids. The chain's CDR3 is CASSLSGTGVQETQYF. CDR3 coding DNA: TGTGCCAGCAGCTTATCCGGGACAGGTGTCCAAGAGACCCAGTACTTC.

V and J are TRBV6-5 and TRBJ1-5; D might be TRBD1 (6 bases). The length of the CDR3 is 13 residues. The germline gives CDR1 MNHEY, CDR2 SVGAGI. V was pared by 6 bases and J by 8 bases, with 14 bases between. The CDR3 here is CASSQQGREPQHF. As DNA, the CDR3 is TGTGCCAGCAGCCAGCAGGGGCGCGAGCCCCAGCATTTT.

The genes are TRBV10-3 and TRBJ1-6; 9 bases map to TRBD1. Trimming removed 4 bases from V and 9 bases from J; junction bases left unmatched: 4. The CDR3 totals 14 residues. The germline V gene has CDR1 ENHRY and CDR2 SYGVKD. CDR3 amino acids: CAISAGTGSSPLHF. The CDR3 nucleotides read TGTGCCATCAGTGCCGGGACAGGGAGTTCACCCCTCCACTTT.

The rearrangement links TRBV15 to TRBJ2-1, with 14 bases lining up with TRBD2. Unmatched junction bases numbered 6, after V lost 4 bases and J lost 4 bases. The CDR3 length is 17 residues. Per the germline V gene, CDR1 is LNHNV and CDR2 is YYDKDF (reference sequence). The CDR3 region has the DNA TGTGCCACCAGCAACAGACTAGCGGGGGGGCCATACAATGAGCAGTTCTTC. Its translation: CATSNRLAGGPYNEQFF.

V and J are TRBV7-8 and TRBJ2-7; TRBD1 matches 10 bases. Germline CDR1 and CDR2: SGHVS and FQNEAQ. The CDR3 length is 15 residues. Trimming at V came to 3 bases and at J to 4 bases, leaving 6 bases not matched to a gene. CDR3 residues: CASSLTTGGEYEQYF. For the CDR3, the DNA is TGTGCCAGCAGCTTGACGACAGGGGGCGAATACGAGCAGTACTTC.